Listed below are T cell receptor beta chains from one sample, sequenced in a study of T-cell reconstitution after alpha-beta-depleted transplantation in children. One entry per CDR3 protein results from TCRdb running MiXCR on the PCR reads. The table lists 500,000 or so distinct CDR3 sequences, about 31% of them singletons. Sequenced material: PBMCs from the stem cell graft donor, taken from the stem cell graft. These receptors were taken from a human donor who donated a stem cell graft to a child with aplastic anemia. The CDR3 runs from the conserved cysteine through the conserved F or W. The D gene is left open where the match is weak. The listing skips clone size in some rows; elsewhere it reads once, few, many or a size class.

D	J	V	size	CDR3	DNA
TRBD2	TRBJ2-1	TRBV5-1	NA	CASSLARAGGLPYNEQFF	TGCGCCAGCAGCTTGGCCCGGGCGGGAGGTTTACCCTACAATGAGCAGTTCTTC
NA	TRBJ2-1	TRBV9	few	CASSVGGAPPAFF	TGTGCCAGCAGCGTAGGGGGCGCCCCGCCGGCGTTCTTC
NA	TRBJ2-2	TRBV20-1	few	CSARGRGNTGELFF	TGCAGTGCTAGGGGGAGAGGGAACACCGGGGAGCTGTTTTTT
TRBD2	TRBJ2-1	TRBV7-9	few	CASSSAPGLAKKYNEQFF	TGTGCCAGCAGCTCAGCTCCGGGACTAGCTAAGAAATACAATGAGCAGTTCTTC
NA	TRBJ2-5	TRBV19	NA	CASSTPGLGTETQYF	TGTGCCAGTAGTACTCCGGGCCTCGGGACGGAGACCCAGTACTTC
NA	TRBJ1-1	TRBV12-3/TRBV12-4	NA	CASQPANTEAFF	TGTGCCAGCCAACCAGCGAACACTGAAGCTTTCTTT
NA	TRBJ1-1	TRBV4-3	NA	CASSQGARDTEAFF	TGCGCCAGCAGCCAAGGGGCGCGGGACACTGAAGCTTTCTTT
NA	TRBJ1-4	TRBV7-2	NA	CASSSTAATNEKLFF	TGTGCCAGCAGCTCGACAGCCGCAACTAATGAAAAACTGTTTTTT
NA	TRBJ2-5	TRBV15	NA	CATSRDSGGETQYF	TGTGCCACCAGCAGAGATAGCGGTGGGGAGACCCAGTACTTC
NA	TRBJ1-1	TRBV7-8	NA	CASSLIGFGTEAFF	TGTGCCAGCAGCTTAATCGGGTTCGGGACTGAAGCTTTCTTT
NA	TRBJ1-5	TRBV10-1	few	CASNGRGCNQPQHF	TGCGCCAGCAATGGCAGGGGTTGCAATCAGCCCCAGCATTTT
NA	TRBJ1-1	TRBV18	NA	CASSPDLDTEAFF	TGTGCCAGCTCACCAGACTTGGACACTGAAGCTTTCTTT
TRBD2	TRBJ2-7	TRBV7-2	NA	CASSPQQLTSVYEQYF	TGTGCCAGCAGCCCTCAACAGCTCACTAGCGTCTACGAGCAGTACTTC
NA	TRBJ1-5	TRBV7-2	few	CASSLGVTNQPQHF	TGTGCCAGCAGCTTAGGAGTTACCAATCAGCCCCAGCATTTT
NA	TRBJ1-5	TRBV4-2	NA	CASSQETELSNQPQHF	TGTGCCAGCAGCCAAGAGACCGAGCTTAGCAATCAGCCCCAGCATTTT
TRBD1	TRBJ2-7	TRBV7-8	few	CASSQTGSIDEQYF	TGTGCCAGCAGCCAGACAGGGTCTATTGACGAGCAGTACTTC
TRBD1	TRBJ1-2	TRBV6-1	NA	CASREDRGINYGYTF	TGTGCCAGCAGGGAAGACAGGGGGATAAACTATGGCTACACCTTC
NA	TRBJ2-3	TRBV11-1	few	CASSLGWDPSLSTDTQYF	TGTGCCAGCAGCTTAGGATGGGACCCTAGCTTGAGCACAGATACGCAGTATTTT
NA	TRBJ2-1	TRBV7-2	NA	CASSSNSYNEQFF	TGTGCCAGCAGCTCCAACTCCTACAATGAGCAGTTCTTC
NA	TRBJ1-3	TRBV30	NA	CAWSGVGRGSGNTIYF	TGTGCCTGGAGTGGCGTAGGCAGGGGCTCTGGAAACACCATATATTTT
TRBD1	TRBJ2-7	TRBV7-8	NA	CASSLGGQAYEQYF	TGTGCCAGCAGCTTAGGGGGACAGGCCTACGAGCAGTACTTC
NA	TRBJ2-1	TRBV10-3	many	CAIWGSRGNEQFF	TGTGCCATCTGGGGGTCTCGGGGGAATGAGCAGTTCTTC
NA	TRBJ1-1	TRBV19	NA	CATRRGEAFF	TGTGCCACCCGCCGGGGTGAAGCTTTCTTT
TRBD1	TRBJ1-2	TRBV7-2	NA	CASSQRTGTFGYTF	TGTGCCAGCAGCCAAAGGACAGGGACCTTTGGCTACACCTTC